This TCR beta chain was documented in a study of CD8 T cells in Susac syndrome. Study details: When their blood was taken, the Susac syndrome patients had either not yet had any therapy, were taking corticosteroids, or were taking intravenous immunoglobulin alone.

High-throughput TCR beta sequencing covered peripheral CD8+ and CD4+ T cells. The TEMRA cells underwent FACS enrichment, while the CD8+ and CD4+ T cells underwent negative isolation. This clonotype was seen only a few times. Its cognate antigen is unknown. The CDR3 has 16 amino acids. Trimming cost V 6 bases and J 5 bases; bases outside gene matches: 13. Germline V lookup: CDR1 SGHTA, CDR2 FQGNSA. Study results and caveats: The CD4+ T cell repertoires that were profiled in Susac syndrome showed no clonal expansion.

Reverse transcription of about 0.45 to 1 ug RNA was carried out with random hexamers. TCRdb redid the calling of the immunoSEQ multiplex PCR reads with MiXCR, one entry per CDR3 protein. The profile shows under 200,000 distinct CDR3 sequences, approximately 95% of them singletons. This clonotype was obtained from a human donor with Susac syndrome. The sample comprised CD4+ T cells from PBMCs. V gene TRBV7-2 combines with J gene TRBJ1-5, with TRBD1 matching 7 bases. The CDR3 DNA is TGTGCCAGCAGTCCCGGATTCCGGGACAGCTATCAGCCCCAGCATTTT. This gives the protein CASSPGFRDSYQPQHF.